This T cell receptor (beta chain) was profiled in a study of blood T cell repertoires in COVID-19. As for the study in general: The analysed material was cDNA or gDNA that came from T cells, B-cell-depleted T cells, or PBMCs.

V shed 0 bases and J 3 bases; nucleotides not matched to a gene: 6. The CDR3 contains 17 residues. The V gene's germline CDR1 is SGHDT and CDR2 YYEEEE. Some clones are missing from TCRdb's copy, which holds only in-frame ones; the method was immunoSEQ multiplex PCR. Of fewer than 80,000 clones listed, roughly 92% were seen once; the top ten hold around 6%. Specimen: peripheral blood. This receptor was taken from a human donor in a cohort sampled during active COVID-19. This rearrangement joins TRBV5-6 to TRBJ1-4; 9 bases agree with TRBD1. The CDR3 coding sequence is TGTGCCAGCAGCTTGGACTGGGGACAGGGCTCTAATGAAAAACTGTTTTTT. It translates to CASSLDWGQGSNEKLFF.